This TCR beta chain was observed in a study of T cell responses to AZD1222 COVID-19 vaccine. Looking at the study overall: Second-dose intervals near 4 or 12 weeks were combined.

The table lists this clone with a count of one. The antigen is undetermined. The CDR3 spans 12 residues. Assay: immunoSEQ multiplex PCR; the TCRdb copy retains only in-frame clones and omits some. The sample has more than 140,000 clones, around 91% seen once. Study-wide results and caveats: Reportedly, close to half of spike-specific TCRs are directed against unmutated variant regions.

This receptor was taken from an adult in good health. The chain links TRBV21-1 to TRBJ2-1; the D call in the table, TRBD2, was not verified against the DNA. TRBV21-1 is a listed pseudogene. This specimen consisted of peripheral blood, obtained on day 0 of AZD1222 vaccination. DNA of the CDR3: TGTGCCAGCAGCATACCCCGGAATGAGCAGTTCTTC. It encodes CASSIPRNEQFF.